The next 2 T cell receptor beta chains were all read from a single sample in a study of blood T cell repertoires in COVID-19. Profiled with immunoSEQ multiplex PCR; TCRdb holds only in-frame clones, not every one. The data contain roughly 150,000 clones, approximately 80% of them seen just once; the ten biggest clones take up around 5.1%. Input material: PBMCs or T cells enriched from blood (not recorded which). These receptors all come from a man between 65 and 85 years old who had been exposed to COVID-19.

V and J are TRBV11-1 and TRBJ1-4; 8 bases map to TRBD1. CDR1 and CDR2 from the germline V gene are SGHAT and FQDESV (reference sequence). V gave up 5 bases and J gave up 7 bases; unmatched junction bases: 9. This CDR3 comprises 15 residues. This chain's CDR3 is CASSVWTGLGEKLFF. The CDR3 nucleotides read TGTGCCAGCAGCGTATGGACAGGGCTCGGTGAAAAACTGTTTTTT.

This clone was seen only a few times. The CDR3 bases are TGTGCCAGCAGCTTAGTAGCGGGGGGGCGGAATGAGCAGTTCTTC. Protein sequence: CASSLVAGGRNEQFF. The genes are TRBV11-1 and TRBJ2-1, with TRBD2 matching 11 bases. Germline assignment: CDR1 SGHAT and CDR2 FQDESV (reference sequence). This CDR3 has 15 residues. J gave up 7 bases and V 1 base, and 3 bases lay outside the gene matches.